These 32 T cell receptor beta chains were all obtained from the same sample, sequenced in a study of OX40 agonist ivuxolimab in advanced cancers. TCRdb's copy holds only in-frame clones and misses some; the assay was immunoSEQ multiplex PCR. The data contain about 80,000 clones, around 86% of them singletons. Source: CD4+ or CD8+ T cells sorted from blood, taken in a trial of the OX40 agonist ivuxolimab. These receptors were obtained from an adult with an advanced solid tumor such as melanoma, head and neck, liver or kidney cancer.

The chain carries TRBV10-2 and TRBJ2-4; D not resolved. Trimming took off 4 bases at V and 7 bases at J, with 8 bases between the two ends. This CDR3 is built from 12 residues. The germline CDR1 and CDR2 sequences are WSHSY and SAAADI. The CDR3 loop is CASSGSWNIQYF. CDR3 nucleotide sequence: TGCGCCAGCAGTGGAAGTTGGAACATTCAGTACTTC.

A few counts support this clone. The CDR3 loop is CSSKRGTEAFF. The CDR3 DNA reads TGCAGTTCTAAGAGGGGTACTGAAGCTTTCTTT. The V and J genes are TRBV20-1 and TRBJ1-1, with D maybe TRBD1 (5 bases). CDR3 length: 11 residues. Germline lookup yields CDR1 DFQATT and CDR2 SNEGSKA (reference sequence). V gave up 8 bases and J gave up 5 bases, with 12 bases separating them.

The V gene is TRBV6-5, the J gene TRBJ2-5, with 10 positions matching TRBD1. The CDR3 extends over 14 amino acids. V shed 6 bases and J 5 bases; nucleotides not matched to a gene: 6. Germline CDR1 and CDR2: MNHEY and SVGAGI. The CDR3 DNA reads as TGTGCCAGCAGCCGGGACAGGGGTTGGGAGACCCAGTACTTC. Residues: CASSRDRGWETQYF.

This chain joins TRBV29-1 and TRBJ2-3; D may be TRBD1 (6 bases). CDR1 and CDR2 (germline): SQVTM, ANQGSEA. The CDR3 is 14 residues long. V shed 7 bases and J shed 4 bases, with 18 bases lying between them. The CDR3 sequence is CSDTTGSGPDTQYF. In DNA, the CDR3 is TGCAGCGACACCACAGGGTCTGGTCCAGATACGCAGTATTTT.

The chain recombines TRBV7-6 with TRBJ2-1, with unresolved D. Looked up from germline, CDR1 is SGHVS and CDR2 is FNYEAQ. Trimming took off 1 base at V and 12 bases at J, with 13 bases between the two ends. The CDR3 has 13 amino acids. Here the CDR3 DNA reads TGTGCCAGCAGCTTAGGGCGGCAGGTGGGGCAGTTCTTC. It translates to CASSLGRQVGQFF.

The chain links TRBV19 to TRBJ2-1; TRBD2 matches at 7 bases. This CDR3 region has 13 residues. V was pared by 7 bases and J by 3 bases, with 3 bases of the junction left unmatched. Germline loops: CDR1 LNHDA, CDR2 SQIVND (reference sequence). The CDR3 bases are TGTGCCAGTACTAGCGGATTCTACAATGAGCAGTTCTTC. It yields the protein CASTSGFYNEQFF.

CDR3 bases: TGTGCCACAACAGGGATCTACGAGCAGTACTTC. Protein sequence: CATTGIYEQYF. This sequence joins TRBV28 and TRBJ2-7; D is perhaps TRBD1 (6 bases). Germline V gene data show CDR1 as MDHEN and CDR2 as SYDVKM. The CDR3 extends over 11 amino acids. Trimming stripped 10 bases from V and 3 bases from J, with 10 bases between.

The DNA of the CDR3 is TGTGCCAGCAGCTTAAGCAGGGTTAACTATGGCTACACCTTC. This translates into CASSLSRVNYGYTF. The chain carries TRBV7-2 and TRBJ1-2; D perhaps matches TRBD1 (5 bases). CDR1 is SGHTA, CDR2 FQGNSA, per germline. V lost 2 bases to trimming and J lost 1 base, with 8 bases between them. The CDR3 is made up of 14 amino acids.

The V and J genes are TRBV6-5 and TRBJ1-1, with D hard to call. Germline values: CDR1 MNHEY, CDR2 SVGAGI. CDR3 length equals 14 residues. The germline V and J ends were trimmed by 0 bases and 1 base, with 6 bases remaining between them. In nucleotides, the CDR3 is TGTGCCAGCAGTTACTCATGGGGGAACACTGAAGCTTTCTTT. It encodes CASSYSWGNTEAFF.

The rearrangement links TRBV5-1 to TRBJ2-3; 11 nucleotides match TRBD2. The germline V gene has CDR1 SGHRS and CDR2 YFSETQ. The CDR3 sequence is 14 residues long. After removal of 5 bases from V and 6 bases from J, the junction contained 5 bases not matched to a gene. CDR3 sequence reads: CASRPLAGADTQYF. The CDR3 region has the DNA TGCGCCAGCAGACCACTAGCGGGAGCGGATACGCAGTATTTT.

The chain has TRBV6-5 and TRBJ1-2; 9 nucleotides line up with TRBD1. Losses at the gene ends were 8 bases for V and 5 bases for J; bases not matched to a gene: 6. CDR1 and CDR2 (germline): MNHEY, SVGAGI. This CDR3 is 13 amino acids long. This CDR3 reads CASGLGQGYGYTF. The CDR3 nucleotides are TGTGCCAGCGGTTTGGGACAGGGTTATGGCTACACCTTC.

The chain joins TRBV5-1 to TRBJ1-6; D is ambiguous. The CDR3 is 15 amino acids. V lost 4 bases to trimming and J lost 7 bases, with 15 bases between them. In germline, CDR1 is SGHRS, CDR2 YFSETQ. The CDR3, as DNA: TGCGCCAGCAGCCCCAACGGACTCCCGAATTCACCCCTCCACTTT. Its translation is CASSPNGLPNSPLHF.

This chain connects TRBV6-1 to TRBJ1-5, with 9 nucleotides matching TRBD1. The V and J ends lost 7 bases and 5 bases, in that order; junction bases with no gene match: 6. The CDR3 sequence is 14 residues long. Looked up from germline, CDR1 is MNHNS and CDR2 is SASEGT. CDR3 in amino acids: CASTEWTGDQPQHF. The CDR3 bases are TGTGCCAGCACAGAATGGACAGGGGATCAGCCCCAGCATTTT.

This clone was counted between two and nine times. V gene TRBV7-6 combines with J gene TRBJ2-7; a weak D match, TRBD2 (6 bases). V lost 5 bases and J lost 5, with 19 bases in between. This CDR3 contains 15 residues. From germline, CDR1 is SGHVS and CDR2 FNYEAQ. In nucleotides, the CDR3 is TGTGCCAGCAGCAGAGGGCAGGGAAGGGAGGACGAGCAGTACTTC. This encodes CASSRGQGREDEQYF. The full variable domain, rest sourced from reference TRBV7-6 and TRBJ2-7, is GAGVSQSPRYKVTKRGQDVALRCDPISGHVSLYWYRQALGQGPEFLTYFNYEAQQDKSGLPNDRFSAERPEGSISTLTIQRTEQRDSAMYRCASSRGQGREDEQYFGPGTRLTVT.

V gene TRBV6-5 combines with J gene TRBJ2-1, with D unresolved. Looked up from germline, CDR1 is MNHEY and CDR2 is SVGAGI. The CDR3 is made up of 14 amino acids. The ends were cut back, 0 bases at V and 9 bases at J, with 12 bases in the middle. Here the CDR3 reads CASSYSLGPGEQFF. Written as DNA, the CDR3 is TGTGCCAGCAGTTACTCGTTAGGGCCGGGTGAGCAGTTCTTC.

This clone was picked up one time. The V gene is TRBV20-1, the J gene TRBJ1-4; no definite D call. Deletions cut 3 bases from V and 7 bases from J, with 6 bases between. Germline-derived CDR1 and CDR2 are DFQATT and SNEGSKA (reference sequence). This CDR3 region has 11 residues. The CDR3 nucleotides are TGCAGTGCTAGGGTTCGTGAAAAACTGTTTTTT. This translates into CSARVREKLFF.

The chain carries TRBV19 and TRBJ1-2; perhaps TRBD1 as D (5 bases). The CDR3 contains 12 residues. Germline CDR1 LNHDA, CDR2 SQIVND (reference sequence). V was pared by 3 bases and J by 5 bases, with 7 bases between. The CDR3 loop is CASSMTEYGYTF. The CDR3 coding sequence is TGTGCCAGTAGTATGACAGAGTATGGCTACACCTTC.

The J gene is TRBJ2-1, the V gene TRBV19, with D perhaps TRBD1 (6 bases). The length of the CDR3 is 17 residues. Germline-derived CDR1 and CDR2 are LNHDA and SQIVND (reference sequence). The V end lost 5 bases, the J end lost 0 bases, and 17 bases lay between the germline ends. This CDR3 reads CASSHPGQIHSYNEQFF. In nucleotides, the CDR3 is TGTGCCAGTAGTCACCCGGGACAAATACACTCCTACAATGAGCAGTTCTTC.

As DNA, the CDR3 is TGCAGCGTTGAAGATCCGCCGGGACAGGCAGCCGGAAACACCATATATTTT. Protein product: CSVEDPPGQAAGNTIYF. The V call is TRBV29-1, the J call TRBJ1-3; 8 nucleotides match TRBD1. CDR3 length equals 17 residues. Germline CDR1 is SQVTM and CDR2 is ANQGSEA. The V segment lost 0 bases and the J segment 4 bases; nucleotides outside the gene matches: 11.

This clone showed up just once. The rearrangement joins TRBV7-6 to TRBJ1-5, with D unclear. V lost 5 bases and J 4 bases, leaving 6 bases between the germline ends. This CDR3 contains 12 residues. Germline CDR1 and CDR2: SGHVS and FNYEAQ. The CDR3: CASSTGNQPQHF. The CDR3 bases are TGTGCCAGCAGCACCGGGAATCAGCCCCAGCATTTT.

The gene calls are TRBV28 and TRBJ2-3; D might be TRBD1 or TRBD2, each matching 6 bases. CDR1 is MDHEN, CDR2 SYDVKM, per germline. This CDR3 has 16 residues. V was clipped by 4 bases and J by 0 bases, with 14 bases between them. CDR3 protein: CASSSFGGTSTDTQYF. In DNA form, the CDR3 reads TGTGCCAGCAGTTCCTTTGGGGGGACAAGCACAGATACGCAGTATTTT. Drawing the rest from reference TRBV28 and TRBJ2-3, the complete variable domain is DVKVTQSSRYLVKRTGEKVFLECVQDMDHENMFWYRQDPGLGLRLIYFSYDVKMKEKGDIPEGYSVSREKKERFSLILESASTNQTSMYLCASSSFGGTSTDTQYFGPGTRLTVL.

V usage is TRBV2 and J usage is TRBJ1-1; a possible D gene is TRBD1 (5 bases). The CDR3 totals 14 residues. Germline lookup yields CDR1 SNHLY and CDR2 FYNNEI. Trimming took off 7 bases at V and 5 bases at J, with 17 bases between the two ends. DNA for the CDR3: TGTGCCAGCAACATACAGGCACCAGGTACTGAAGCTTTCTTT. Translated: CASNIQAPGTEAFF.

The chain is built from TRBV10-1 and TRBJ2-5; D might be TRBD1 or TRBD2, each matching 5 bases. Germline V gives CDR1 WNHNN, CDR2 SYGVQD (reference sequence). The CDR3 runs 13 residues. Trimming shortened V by 4 bases and J by 11 bases, and 17 bases separated the two germline ends. The DNA of the CDR3 is TGCGCCAGCAGTGTAACGTCGATGGGGGAGCAGTACTTC. Its protein product is CASSVTSMGEQYF.

This clone was seen only once. The CDR3 loop reads CASSLVVTGGLETQYF. The CDR3 coding sequence is TGTGCCAGCAGCTTGGTGGTGACAGGGGGTTTGGAGACCCAGTACTTC. The V gene is TRBV5-4, the J gene TRBJ2-5; TRBD1 matches 9 bases. The V and J ends lost 0 bases and 5 bases, in that order; junction bases with no gene match: 8. CDR3 length: 16 residues. The germline CDR1 and CDR2 sequences are SGHNT and YYREEE (reference sequence).

The chain joins TRBV12-5 to TRBJ2-7; D is perhaps TRBD1 (6 bases). V dropped 1 base and J dropped 1 base, with 8 bases sitting between them. This CDR3 has 14 residues. Per germline, CDR1 LGHNT and CDR2 FRNRAP. The CDR3 DNA is TGTGCTAGTGGTTTGGAAGGGGGTTCCTACGAGCAGTACTTC. Translation gives CASGLEGGSYEQYF.

V usage is TRBV5-6 and J usage is TRBJ2-5, with D perhaps assigned TRBD1 or TRBD2 (5 bases each). The assigned J gene may be wrong: the sequence end matches TRBJ2-7 better. Germline assignment: CDR1 SGHDT and CDR2 YYEEEE. CDR3 length: 14 amino acids. The CDR3 reads CASSPGAYSYEQYF. Here the CDR3 DNA reads TGTGCCAGCAGCCCCGGGGCTTACTCCTACGAGCAGTACTTC.

Only a few counts were recorded for this clone. Distinct nucleotide sequences in the sample also encode this CDR3. This chain joins TRBV27 and TRBJ1-1, with 8 bases lining up with TRBD1. Per the germline V gene, CDR1 is MNHEY and CDR2 is SMNVEV (reference sequence). V lost 3 bases to trimming and J lost 1 base; unmatched junction nucleotides: 1. The CDR3 consists of 14 residues. CDR3 region: CASSLGQANTEAFF. The CDR3 DNA sequence: TGTGCCAGCAGTTTGGGACAGGCGAACACTGAAGCTTTCTTT.

The chain links TRBV4-1 to TRBJ1-5; 8 bases map to TRBD1. This CDR3 has 18 amino acids. Losses at the gene ends were 3 bases for V and 0 bases for J; bases not matched to a gene: 10. Per germline, CDR1 MGHRA and CDR2 YSYEKL. The CDR3 loop is CASSQSSGQDLSNQPQHF. The DNA of the CDR3 is TGCGCCAGCAGCCAGAGCTCGGGACAGGACCTTAGCAATCAGCCCCAGCATTTT.

The chain couples TRBV5-1 to TRBJ1-1; no clear D. CDR3 size: 13 residues. The germline V and J ends were trimmed by 4 bases and 0 bases, with 7 bases remaining between them. From germline, CDR1 is SGHRS and CDR2 YFSETQ. The CDR3 DNA reads TGCGCCAGCAGCCCCGATTTGAACACTGAAGCTTTCTTT. Residues: CASSPDLNTEAFF.

V is TRBV14 and J is TRBJ2-7; D is possibly TRBD2 (5 bases). Germline-derived CDR1 and CDR2 are SGHDN and FVKESK. The CDR3 runs to 16 residues. Trimming took off 1 base at V and 1 base at J, with 14 bases between the two ends. CDR3 nucleotides: TGTGCCAGCAGCCAAGGCCGGGAATCTTGGTCCTACGAGCAGTACTTC. The encoded protein is CASSQGRESWSYEQYF.

CDR3 region: CASSQDLSGIEYF. As DNA, the CDR3 is TGTGCCAGCAGCCAAGATCTTTCAGGGATCGAGTACTTC. The chain has TRBV14 and TRBJ2-7; the D gene is possibly TRBD1 (5 bases). Germline V CDR1 and CDR2: SGHDN, FVKESK. V was clipped by 0 bases and J by 11 bases, with 14 bases between them. This CDR3 region has 13 residues.

The rearrangement uses TRBV4-3 and TRBJ2-3; 13 bases align to TRBD2. Germline V gives CDR1 LGHNA, CDR2 YSLEER. This CDR3 region has 17 residues. Trimming removed 0 bases from V and 6 bases from J; junction bases left unmatched: 6. CDR3 residues: CASSQDGLAGVRDTQYF. CDR3 nucleotide sequence: TGCGCCAGCAGCCAAGATGGACTAGCGGGAGTAAGGGATACGCAGTATTTT.